The sequence of this T cell receptor beta chain was determined in a study of OX40 agonist ivuxolimab in advanced cancers. Overall study: With a range of about 20 to 79, age averaged roughly 60 years, and 65% to 85% were male. General study results and limits: CD4+ and CD8+ blood T cells expanded clonally by week 6 at 0.1 to 3.0 mg/kg.

In regard to this clone: As yet, its antigen is unknown.

The germline V and J ends were trimmed by 1 base and 0 bases, with 9 bases remaining between them. The CDR3 length is 15 residues. The V gene's germline CDR1 is SGDLS and CDR2 YYNGEE. Blood sampling was done at baseline, cycle 4 day 1, and cycle 7 day 1. Clones were read by immunoSEQ multiplex PCR, and TCRdb kept only the in-frame ones, dropping some. The sample lists under 80,000 clones, around 87% occurring once. Sequences were derived from CD4+ or CD8+ T cells sorted from blood, sampled in a trial of the OX40 agonist ivuxolimab. The V gene is TRBV9, the J gene TRBJ2-3; the D is unclear. The TCR was taken from an adult with an advanced solid tumor such as melanoma, head and neck, liver or kidney cancer. The CDR3 loop reads CASSVQEGSTDTQYF. DNA for the CDR3: TGTGCCAGCAGCGTACAGGAAGGAAGCACAGATACGCAGTATTTT.